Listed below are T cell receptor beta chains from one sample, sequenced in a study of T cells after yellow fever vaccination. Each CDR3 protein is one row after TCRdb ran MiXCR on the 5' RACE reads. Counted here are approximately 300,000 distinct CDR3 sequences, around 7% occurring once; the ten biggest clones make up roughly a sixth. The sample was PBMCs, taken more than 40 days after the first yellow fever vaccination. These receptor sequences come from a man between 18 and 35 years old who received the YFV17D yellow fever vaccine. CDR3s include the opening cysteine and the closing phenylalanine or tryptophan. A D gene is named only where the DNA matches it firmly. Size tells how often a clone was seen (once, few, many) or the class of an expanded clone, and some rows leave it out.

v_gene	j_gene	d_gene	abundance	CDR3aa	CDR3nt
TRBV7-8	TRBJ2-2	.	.	CASSLVGTNTGELFF	TGTGCCAGCAGCTTAGTCGGGACTAACACCGGGGAGCTGTTTTTT
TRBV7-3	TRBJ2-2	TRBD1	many	CASSRGTGGPGELFF	TGTGCCAGCAGCCGGGGGACAGGGGGCCCCGGGGAGCTGTTTTTT
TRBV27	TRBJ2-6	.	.	CASSFEGVGANVLTF	TGTGCCAGCAGTTTCGAGGGGGTCGGGGCCAACGTCCTGACTTTC
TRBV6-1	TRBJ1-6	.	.	CASTLQGADSPLHF	TGTGCCAGCACCCTACAGGGCGCTGATTCACCCCTCCACTTT
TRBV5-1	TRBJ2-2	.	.	CASRKGLNTGELFF	TGCGCCAGCAGGAAGGGCCTTAACACCGGGGAGCTGTTTTTT
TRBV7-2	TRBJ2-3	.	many	CASSISGETDTQYF	TGTGCCAGCAGCATTTCGGGGGAGACAGATACGCAGTATTTT
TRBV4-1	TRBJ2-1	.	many	CASSQDQPTKQFF	TGCGCCAGCAGCCAAGATCAGCCCACCAAGCAGTTCTTC
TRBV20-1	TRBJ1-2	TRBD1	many	CSAPGQGGYGYTF	TGCAGTGCGCCGGGACAGGGAGGCTATGGCTACACCTTC
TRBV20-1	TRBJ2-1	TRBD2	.	CSAHPTSGGGSYNEQFF	TGCAGTGCTCACCCGACTAGCGGGGGGGGCTCCTACAATGAGCAGTTCTTC
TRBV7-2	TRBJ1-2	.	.	CASSPRPGSRTNKQNYNYGYTF	TGTGCCAGCAGTCCCCGACCGGGCAGCCGGACAAATAAGCAAAATTATAACTATGGCTACACCTTC
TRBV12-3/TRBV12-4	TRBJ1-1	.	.	CASSFGSRIRAATEAFF	TGTGCCAGCAGTTTCGGATCCAGGATCAGGGCGGCCACTGAAGCTTTCTTT
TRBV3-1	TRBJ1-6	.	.	CASSQWDRKESSYNSPLHF	TGTGCCAGCAGCCAATGGGACCGAAAAGAGAGCTCCTATAATTCACCCCTCCACTTT
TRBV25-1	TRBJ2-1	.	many	CASSVLYNEQFF	TGTGCCAGCAGTGTGCTTTACAATGAGCAGTTCTTC
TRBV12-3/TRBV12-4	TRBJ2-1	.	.	CASRLPMTDGGRGREQFF	TGTGCCAGCAGACTACCCATGACGGATGGGGGTCGGGGACGTGAGCAGTTCTTC
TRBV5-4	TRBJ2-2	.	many	CASSAGVATGELFF	TGTGCCAGCAGCGCAGGGGTGGCCACCGGGGAGCTGTTTTTT
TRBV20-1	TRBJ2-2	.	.	CSARAETNANTGELFF	TGCAGTGCTAGAGCTGAGACGAACGCGAACACCGGGGAGCTGTTTTTT
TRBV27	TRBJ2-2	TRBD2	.	CASSPEGLAGPDTGELFF	TGTGCCAGCAGTCCGGAGGGACTAGCGGGGCCGGACACCGGGGAGCTGTTTTTT
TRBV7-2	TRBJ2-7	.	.	CASSPDGTPSYEQYF	TGTGCCAGCAGTCCGGACGGAACGCCTTCCTACGAGCAGTACTTC
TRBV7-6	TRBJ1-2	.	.	CASSLAEINYGYTF	TGTGCCAGCAGCTTAGCGGAGATTAACTATGGCTACACCTTC
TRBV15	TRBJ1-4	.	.	CATSRGGTYEKLFF	TGTGCCACCAGCCGGGGAGGAACTTACGAAAAACTGTTTTTT
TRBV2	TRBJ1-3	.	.	CASSEWRNTIYF	TGTGCCAGCAGTGAATGGAGGAACACCATATATTTT
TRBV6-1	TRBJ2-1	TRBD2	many	CASTPRRGAYNEQFF	TGTGCCAGCACCCCCCGGCGGGGGGCCTACAATGAGCAGTTCTTC
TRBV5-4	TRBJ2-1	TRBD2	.	CASSAQEAGGWQQFF	TGTGCCAGCAGCGCGCAAGAAGCGGGGGGGTGGCAGCAGTTCTTC
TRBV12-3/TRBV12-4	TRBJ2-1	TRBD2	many	CASSNNRGGGSYEQFF	TGTGCCAGCAGTAACAACCGGGGGGGCGGGTCTTATGAGCAGTTCTTC
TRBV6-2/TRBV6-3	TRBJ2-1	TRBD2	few	CASSRWGGYNEQFF	TGTGCCAGCAGTAGGTGGGGGGGATACAATGAGCAGTTCTTC
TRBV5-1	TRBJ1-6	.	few	CASSNRQDSPLHF	TGCGCCAGCAGCAACAGACAGGATTCACCCCTCCACTTT
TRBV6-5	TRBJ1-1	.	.	CASSYSTPNTEAFF	TGTGCCAGCAGTTACTCCACACCGAACACTGAAGCTTTCTTT
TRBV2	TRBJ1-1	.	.	CASSGGGRDTEAFF	TGTGCCAGCAGCGGAGGAGGTAGGGACACTGAAGCTTTCTTT
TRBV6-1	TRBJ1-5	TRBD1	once	CASSDVPGQASRKPQHF	TGTGCCAGCAGTGACGTCCCGGGACAGGCCTCGAGGAAGCCCCAGCATTTT
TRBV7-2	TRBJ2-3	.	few	CASSKRLATNTDTQYF	TGTGCCAGCAGCAAACGTCTAGCGACCAACACAGATACGCAGTATTTT
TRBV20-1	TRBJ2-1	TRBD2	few	CSARLASGGIEQFF	TGCAGTGCTAGACTGGCTAGCGGGGGGATTGAGCAGTTCTTC
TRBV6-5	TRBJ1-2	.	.	CASSYSGGLYGYTF	TGTGCCAGCAGTTACTCTGGGGGCCTCTATGGCTACACCTTC
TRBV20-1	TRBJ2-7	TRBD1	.	CSASPGQGNEQYF	TGCAGTGCTAGCCCCGGACAGGGGAACGAGCAGTACTTC
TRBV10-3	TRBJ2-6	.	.	CAISDGPGGSGANVLTF	TGTGCCATCAGTGACGGCCCTGGGGGGAGTGGGGCCAACGTCCTGACTTTC
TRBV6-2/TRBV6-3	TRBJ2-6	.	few	CASREAWTSFSGANVLTF	TGTGCCAGCAGGGAAGCGTGGACCTCCTTCTCTGGGGCCAACGTCCTGACTTTC
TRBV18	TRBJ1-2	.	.	CASSLDPDYGYTF	TGTGCCAGCTCACTAGACCCGGATTATGGCTACACCTTC
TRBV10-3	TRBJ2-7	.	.	CAISARQDSYEQYF	TGTGCCATCAGTGCCCGACAGGACTCCTACGAGCAGTACTTC
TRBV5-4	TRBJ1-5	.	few	CASSSYGYNQPQHF	TGTGCCAGCAGCTCGTACGGATACAATCAGCCCCAGCATTTT
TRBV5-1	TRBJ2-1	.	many	CASSLAWRANEQFF	TGCGCCAGCAGCTTGGCCTGGAGAGCCAATGAGCAGTTCTTC
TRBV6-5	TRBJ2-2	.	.	CASTYGYLTAGELFF	TGTGCCAGCACTTACGGGTACCTAACAGCCGGGGAGCTGTTTTTT
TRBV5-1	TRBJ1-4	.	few	CASSPDGGRGEKLFF	TGCGCCAGCAGCCCAGACGGAGGCCGGGGTGAAAAACTGTTTTTT
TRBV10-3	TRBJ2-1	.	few	CAISDSGTEQFF	TGTGCCATCAGTGATTCCGGGACAGAGCAGTTCTTC
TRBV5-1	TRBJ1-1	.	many	CASSAGQNTEAFF	TGCGCCAGCAGCGCCGGACAGAACACTGAAGCTTTCTTT
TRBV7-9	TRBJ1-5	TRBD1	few	CASSPLGTGPNQPQHF	TGTGCCAGCAGCCCATTAGGGACAGGGCCCAATCAGCCCCAGCATTTT
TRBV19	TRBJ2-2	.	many	CASSMGNTGELFF	TGTGCCAGTAGTATGGGGAACACCGGGGAGCTGTTTTTT
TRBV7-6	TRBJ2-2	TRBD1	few	CASSGRGPGTGELFF	TGTGCCAGCAGCGGCAGGGGGCCGGGAACCGGGGAGCTGTTTTTT
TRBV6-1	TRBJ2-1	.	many	CAIASGISSYNEQFF	TGTGCTATTGCCTCGGGGATTAGCTCCTACAATGAGCAGTTCTTC
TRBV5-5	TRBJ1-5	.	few	CASSWTDSNQPQHF	TGTGCCAGCAGTTGGACAGATAGCAATCAGCCCCAGCATTTT
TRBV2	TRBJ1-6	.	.	CASSEGGSAFSPLHF	TGTGCCAGCAGTGAAGGCGGGTCTGCCTTTTCACCCCTCCACTTT
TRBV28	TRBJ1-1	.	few	CASRTPKPTVNTEAFF	TGTGCCAGCAGGACACCGAAACCGACAGTGAACACTGAAGCTTTCTTT
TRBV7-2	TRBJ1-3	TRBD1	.	CASSSGQGNTIYF	TGTGCCAGCAGCTCGGGACAGGGAAACACCATATATTTT
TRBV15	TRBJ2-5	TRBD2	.	CATSRETSGATFGTQYF	TGTGCCACCAGCAGAGAAACGAGCGGGGCGACGTTTGGGACCCAGTACTTC
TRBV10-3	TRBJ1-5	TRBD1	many	CAISDGQDNQPQHF	TGTGCCATCAGTGACGGACAGGACAATCAGCCCCAGCATTTT
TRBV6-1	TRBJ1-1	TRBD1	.	CASNPPQGATEAFF	TGTGCCAGCAATCCCCCTCAGGGGGCCACTGAAGCTTTCTTT
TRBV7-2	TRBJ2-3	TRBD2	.	CASSLRGAAGGPDTQYF	TGTGCCAGCAGCTTACGGGGCGCGGCGGGGGGACCAGATACGCAGTATTTT
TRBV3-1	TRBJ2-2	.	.	CASSQQGSVTGELFF	TGTGCCAGCAGCCAACAGGGTAGCGTCACCGGGGAGCTGTTTTTT
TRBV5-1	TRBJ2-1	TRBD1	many	CAVRDSYNEQFF	TGCGCCGTACGGGACAGTTACAATGAGCAGTTCTTC